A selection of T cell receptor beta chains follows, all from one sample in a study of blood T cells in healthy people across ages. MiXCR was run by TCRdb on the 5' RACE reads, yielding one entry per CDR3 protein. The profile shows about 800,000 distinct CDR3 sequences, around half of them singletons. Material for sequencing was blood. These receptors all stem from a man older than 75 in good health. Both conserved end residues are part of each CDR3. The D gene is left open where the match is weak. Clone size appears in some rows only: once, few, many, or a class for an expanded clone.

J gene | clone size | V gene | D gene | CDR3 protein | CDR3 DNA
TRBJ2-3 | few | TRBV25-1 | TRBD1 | CASSEDRGGQYF | TGTGCCAGCAGTGAAGACAGGGGTGGGCAGTATTTT
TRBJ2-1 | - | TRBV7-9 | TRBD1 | CASSLIQGAMNEQFF | TGTGCCAGCAGCTTAATCCAGGGGGCTATGAATGAGCAGTTCTTC
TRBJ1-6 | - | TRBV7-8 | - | CASSSGGGALNSPLHF | TGTGCCAGCAGCTCCGGTGGAGGCGCGCTTAATTCACCCCTCCACTTT
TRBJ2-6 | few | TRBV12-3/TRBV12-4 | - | CASSVGSGSGANVLTF | TGTGCCAGCAGTGTGGGCAGTGGCTCTGGGGCCAACGTCCTGACTTTC
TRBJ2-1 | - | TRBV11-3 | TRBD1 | CASSKTGLSYNEQFF | TGTGCCAGCAGCAAGACAGGGTTGAGTTACAATGAGCAGTTCTTC
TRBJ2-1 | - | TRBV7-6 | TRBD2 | CASSPPLAGGLLGDEQFF | TGTGCCAGCAGCCCTCCACTAGCGGGAGGGCTTCTAGGGGATGAGCAGTTCTTC
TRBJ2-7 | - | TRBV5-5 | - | CASSLEGHYEQYF | TGTGCCAGCAGCTTGGAGGGCCACTACGAGCAGTACTTC
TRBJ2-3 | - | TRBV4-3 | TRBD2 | CASSPGLAGRDTQYF | TGCGCCAGCAGCCCGGGACTAGCGGGACGGGATACGCAGTATTTT
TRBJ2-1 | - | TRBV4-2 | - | CASSQDQMALEQFF | TGTGCCAGCAGCCAAGATCAAATGGCTTTGGAGCAGTTCTTC
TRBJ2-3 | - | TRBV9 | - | CASSIWTRGVTDTQYF | TGTGCCAGCAGCATCTGGACAAGGGGCGTCACAGATACGCAGTATTTT
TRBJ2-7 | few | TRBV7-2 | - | CASSSRAPVTMSYEQYF | TGTGCCAGCAGCTCCAGGGCCCCCGTCACCATGAGCTACGAGCAGTACTTC
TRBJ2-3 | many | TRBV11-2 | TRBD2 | CASSLGSGMTQYF | TGTGCCAGCAGCTTAGGGAGCGGGATGACGCAGTATTTT
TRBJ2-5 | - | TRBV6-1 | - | CASSEWSNQETQYF | TGTGCCAGCAGTGAATGGTCTAACCAAGAGACCCAGTACTTC
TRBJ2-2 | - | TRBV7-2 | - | CASSRNIMGPGGTGELFF | TGTGCCAGCAGCCGAAATATTATGGGACCCGGTGGAACCGGGGAGCTGTTTTTT
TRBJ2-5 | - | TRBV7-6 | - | CASSLYAGAPQETQYF | TGTGCCAGCAGCTTATATGCAGGGGCTCCCCAAGAGACCCAGTACTTC
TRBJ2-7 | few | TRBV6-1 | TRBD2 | CASSLNLAGGSEQYF | TGTGCCAGCAGCCTTAACCTAGCGGGAGGTAGCGAGCAGTACTTC
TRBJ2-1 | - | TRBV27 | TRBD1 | CASSFTGGTYEQFF | TGTGCCAGCAGTTTCACAGGGGGCACCTACGAGCAGTTCTTC
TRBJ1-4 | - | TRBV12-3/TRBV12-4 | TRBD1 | CASSKRQGGEKLFF | TGTGCCAGCAGCAAACGACAGGGGGGTGAAAAACTGTTTTTT
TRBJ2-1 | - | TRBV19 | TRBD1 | CASRPGDRGSYNEQFF | TGTGCCAGTAGGCCGGGGGACAGGGGCTCCTACAATGAGCAGTTCTTC
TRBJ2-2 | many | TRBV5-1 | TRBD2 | CASSLVVAGNTGELFF | TGCGCCAGCAGCTTGGTTGTAGCGGGGAACACCGGGGAGCTGTTTTTT
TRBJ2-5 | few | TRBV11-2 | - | CASSLDPSGETQYF | TGTGCCAGCAGCTTAGATCCTTCGGGAGAGACCCAGTACTTC
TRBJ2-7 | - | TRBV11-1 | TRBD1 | CASSLGQGWYEQYF | TGTGCCAGCAGCTTAGGACAGGGGTGGTACGAGCAGTACTTC
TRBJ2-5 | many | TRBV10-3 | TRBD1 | CAISGDRGETQYF | TGTGCCATCAGTGGAGACAGGGGGGAGACCCAGTACTTC
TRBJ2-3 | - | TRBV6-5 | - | CASTKAGDTQYF | TGTGCCAGCACTAAGGCGGGGGATACGCAGTATTTT
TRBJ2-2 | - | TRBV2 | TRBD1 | CASRGTGAGELFF | TGTGCCAGCAGGGGGACAGGGGCCGGGGAGCTGTTTTTT
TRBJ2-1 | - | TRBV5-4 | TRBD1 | CASSYGQLQGVNEQFF | TGTGCCAGCAGCTACGGACAACTACAGGGGGTTAACGAGCAGTTCTTC
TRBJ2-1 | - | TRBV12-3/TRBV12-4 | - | CASSSGTPAYNEQFF | TGTGCCAGCAGTTCCGGGACTCCCGCCTACAATGAGCAGTTCTTC
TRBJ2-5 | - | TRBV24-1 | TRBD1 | CATSDLSMVGQGRETQYF | TGTGCCACCAGTGATTTGAGTATGGTAGGACAGGGTAGGGAGACCCAGTACTTC
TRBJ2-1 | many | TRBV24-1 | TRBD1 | CATSDPSPGQGDSNEQFF | TGTGCCACCAGTGACCCGTCCCCGGGACAGGGGGATTCCAATGAGCAGTTCTTC
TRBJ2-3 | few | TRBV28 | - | CASRRDQLNTDTQYF | TGTGCCAGCAGGAGGGACCAACTGAACACAGATACGCAGTATTTT
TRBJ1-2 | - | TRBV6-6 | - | CASSTDSYGYTF | TGTGCCAGCAGTACGGACAGCTATGGCTACACCTTC
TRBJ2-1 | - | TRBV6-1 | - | CASSEGGGPYNEQFF | TGTGCCAGCAGTGAGGGGGGGGGCCCCTACAATGAGCAGTTCTTC
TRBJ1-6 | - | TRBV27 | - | CASSSLGSSIGSPLHF | TGTGCCAGCAGTTCCCTCGGCAGTAGTATCGGCTCACCCCTCCACTTT
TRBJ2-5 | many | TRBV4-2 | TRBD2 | CASSQIAGVEETQYF | TGTGCCAGCAGCCAGATAGCGGGAGTGGAAGAGACCCAGTACTTC
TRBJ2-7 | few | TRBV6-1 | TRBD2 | CASQIGREAALEQYF | TGTGCCAGCCAAATTGGGCGGGAGGCCGCCCTCGAGCAGTACTTC
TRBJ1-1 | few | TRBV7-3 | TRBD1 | CASSAFTGGVTEAFF | TGTGCCAGCAGCGCCTTTACAGGGGGCGTCACTGAAGCTTTCTTT
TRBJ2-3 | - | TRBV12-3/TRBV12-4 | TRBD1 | CASSLTGTGDTQYF | TGTGCCAGCAGTTTGACAGGGACAGGGGATACGCAGTATTTT
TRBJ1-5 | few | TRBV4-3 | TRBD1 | CASSQVAGGREPQHF | TGCGCCAGCAGCCAAGTGGCAGGGGGCAGGGAGCCCCAGCATTTT
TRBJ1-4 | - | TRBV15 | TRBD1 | CATSRVNRGNEKLFF | TGTGCCACCAGCAGAGTTAACAGGGGTAATGAAAAACTGTTTTTT
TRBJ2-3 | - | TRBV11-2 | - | CASSLDGRSTDTQYF | TGTGCCAGCAGTCTAGACGGGAGAAGCACAGATACGCAGTATTTT
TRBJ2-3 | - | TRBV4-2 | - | CASSQVGREDTQYF | TGTGCCAGCAGCCAAGTAGGCCGTGAAGATACGCAGTATTTT
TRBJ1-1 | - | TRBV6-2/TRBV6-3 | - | CASGRVSTATEAFF | TGTGCCAGCGGGAGGGTCTCGACAGCTACTGAAGCTTTCTTT
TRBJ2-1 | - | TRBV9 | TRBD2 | CASSVGTSGVNEQFF | TGTGCCAGCAGCGTCGGGACTAGCGGGGTCAATGAGCAGTTCTTC
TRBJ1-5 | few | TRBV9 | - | CASSVGAENQPQHF | TGTGCCAGCAGCGTAGGGGCAGAGAATCAGCCCCAGCATTTT
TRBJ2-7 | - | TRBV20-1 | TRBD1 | CSAREGTTGGYEQYF | TGCAGTGCTAGAGAAGGGACAACAGGGGGCTACGAGCAGTACTTC
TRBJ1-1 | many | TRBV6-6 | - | CASLTVVGGNTEAFF | TGTGCCAGTTTAACGGTTGTGGGAGGGAACACTGAAGCTTTCTTT
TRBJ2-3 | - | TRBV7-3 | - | CASSLYSGDEDTQYF | TGTGCCAGCAGCTTATATTCGGGGGATGAAGATACGCAGTATTTT
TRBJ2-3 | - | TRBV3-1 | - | CASSRDSRDTQYF | TGTGCCAGCAGCCGGGACTCCCGGGATACGCAGTATTTT
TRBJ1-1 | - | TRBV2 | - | CASSENWGTEAFF | TGTGCCAGCAGTGAAAACTGGGGGACTGAAGCTTTCTTT
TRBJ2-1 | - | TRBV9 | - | CASSVELWGGGRSNEQFF | TGTGCCAGCAGCGTAGAGTTATGGGGGGGCGGGAGATCGAATGAGCAGTTCTTC
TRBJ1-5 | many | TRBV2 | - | CASSELWDNQPQHF | TGTGCCAGCAGTGAATTGTGGGATAATCAGCCCCAGCATTTT
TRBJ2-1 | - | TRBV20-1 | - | CSARDRPPGANYNEQFF | TGCAGTGCTAGAGATCGCCCCCCGGGAGCGAACTACAATGAGCAGTTCTTC
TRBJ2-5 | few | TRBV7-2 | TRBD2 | CASSLYLAGVETQYF | TGTGCCAGCAGCTTATATCTAGCGGGAGTGGAGACCCAGTACTTC
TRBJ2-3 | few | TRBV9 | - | CASSGGGPDTQYF | TGTGCCAGCAGCGGTGGTGGGCCAGATACGCAGTATTTT